This TCR beta chain emerged from a study of technical replicates of blood from a few donors. This CDR3 has 16 residues. V was cut by 1 base and J by 4 bases, with 16 bases left in between. Germline V gene data show CDR1 as MGHRA and CDR2 as YSYEKL. Sequenced by immunoSEQ multiplex PCR; TCRdb stores in-frame clones only, minus some. Counted here are about 98,000 clones, more than 90% occurring once; the ten biggest clones make up about 0.23%. This sequence joins TRBV4-1 and TRBJ1-1; a weak D match, TRBD1 (6 bases). The sequencing input was T cells isolated from PBMCs. The clonotype comes from a human donor in good health. The CDR3 bases are TGCGCCAGCAGCCAAGGGCAGGGGAGTTGGGGCACTGAAGCTTTCTTT. Translated: CASSQGQGSWGTEAFF.